The table lists the clone carrying this TCR beta chain with a count of one. This sample is part of a study of blood T cell repertoires in COVID-19. Whole-study context: The United States, Italy and Spain provided the acute and convalescent COVID-19 samples. Nucleic acid was either cDNA or gDNA, and it came from T cells, B-cell-depleted T cells, or PBMCs.

From germline, CDR1 is SNHLY and CDR2 FYNNEI. V was pared by 7 bases and J by 1 base, with 4 bases of the junction left unmatched. The CDR3 is 15 amino acids. As processed by the authors: Using reference gene primer amplification, nucleated cell counts were estimated. Measured with immunoSEQ multiplex PCR; TCRdb has only the in-frame clones, and not every one. V and J calls and clone size are as listed in that table; D and trimming were resolved from the DNA. The sample holds 200,000 to 300,000 clones, over 70% seen once. This rearrangement joins TRBV2 to TRBJ1-5, with 10 bases identical to TRBD1. The TCR comes from a woman between 40 and 50 years old who had recovered from COVID-19. Sequencing input: peripheral blood. CDR3 sequence reads: CASTWGQGSNQPQHF. The DNA for the CDR3 is TGTGCCAGCACCTGGGGACAGGGGAGCAATCAGCCCCAGCATTTT. The whole variable domain, filled in from reference TRBV2 and TRBJ1-5, reads EPEVTQTPSHQVTQMGQEVILRCVPISNHLYFYWYRQILGQKVEFLVSFYNNEISEKSEIFDDQFSVERPDGSNFTLKIRSTKLEDSAMYFCASTWGQGSNQPQHFGDGTRLSIL.